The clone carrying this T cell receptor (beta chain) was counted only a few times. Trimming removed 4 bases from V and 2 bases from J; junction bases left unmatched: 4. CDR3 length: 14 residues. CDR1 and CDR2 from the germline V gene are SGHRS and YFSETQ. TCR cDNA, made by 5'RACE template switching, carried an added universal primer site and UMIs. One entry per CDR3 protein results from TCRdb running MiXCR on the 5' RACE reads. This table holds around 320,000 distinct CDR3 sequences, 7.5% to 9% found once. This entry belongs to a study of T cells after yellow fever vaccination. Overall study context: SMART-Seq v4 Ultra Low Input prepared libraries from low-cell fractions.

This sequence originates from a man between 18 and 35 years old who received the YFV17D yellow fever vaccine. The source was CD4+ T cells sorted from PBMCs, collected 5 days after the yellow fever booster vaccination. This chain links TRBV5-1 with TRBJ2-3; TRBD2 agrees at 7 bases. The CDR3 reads CASSPAGHTDTQYF. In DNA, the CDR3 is TGCGCCAGCAGCCCAGCGGGGCACACAGATACGCAGTATTTT.